Listed below are T cell receptor beta chains from one sample, sequenced in a study of cytomegalovirus exposure and HLA in healthy donors. Clones were sequenced by immunoSEQ multiplex PCR, and TCRdb holds only the in-frame ones, with some missing. Of more than 110,000 clones in the sample, roughly three quarters were seen once. Sequences were obtained from PBMCs. Receptor source: a young man in good health and CMV-seronegative. Both conserved end residues are part of each CDR3. D genes are given only for firm matches. Size is stated for part of the rows, as once, few or many counts, or as a class when the clone is expanded.

v_call,cdr3_length,clone_size,j_call,d_call,cdr3_aa,cdr3_nt
TRBV7-2,19,.,TRBJ2-5,.,CASSLVGPVGGAAQETQYF,TGTGCCAGCAGCTTAGTTGGCCCCGTAGGGGGGGCGGCCCAAGAGACCCAGTACTTC
TRBV2,15,few,TRBJ2-7,.,CASSEAGGLSYEQYF,TGTGCCAGCAGTGAAGCGGGGGGTCTTTCCTACGAGCAGTACTTC
TRBV9,13,.,TRBJ2-5,.,CASSVGQKETQYF,TGTGCCAGCAGCGTAGGACAGAAAGAGACCCAGTACTTC
TRBV6-5,15,once,TRBJ2-7,TRBD1,CASRSGTGFSYEQYF,TGTGCCAGCAGATCCGGGACAGGCTTCTCCTACGAGCAGTACTTC
TRBV4-2,17,few,TRBJ1-4,TRBD1,CASSQDPTGGESEKLFF,TGTGCCAGCAGCCAAGATCCGACAGGGGGCGAGTCTGAAAAACTGTTTTTT
TRBV9,16,once,TRBJ1-1,.,CASSVGSDFMNTEAFF,TGTGCCAGCAGCGTAGGGTCAGATTTCATGAACACTGAAGCTTTCTTT
TRBV5-1,13,.,TRBJ2-7,.,CASSIQGVDEQYF,TGCGCCAGCAGCATACAGGGTGTCGACGAGCAGTACTTC
TRBV6-5,13,.,TRBJ1-5,TRBD1,CATKDRVNQPQHF,TGTGCCACCAAGGACAGGGTCAATCAGCCCCAGCATTTT
TRBV4-1,13,.,TRBJ2-1,.,CASSHRGLNEQFF,TGCGCCAGCAGCCACCGGGGACTCAATGAGCAGTTCTTC
TRBV29-1,13,once,TRBJ2-3,TRBD2,CSSKGRVTDTQYF,TGCAGCTCAAAAGGGAGGGTTACAGATACGCAGTATTTT
TRBV4-3,15,few,TRBJ1-5,.,CASSQEGGKSQPQHF,TGCGCCAGCAGCCAAGAAGGAGGGAAAAGTCAGCCCCAGCATTTT
TRBV30,13,.,TRBJ1-6,.,CAWRSSYNSPLHF,TGTGCCTGGAGGAGCTCCTATAATTCACCCCTCCACTTT
TRBV6-5,13,.,TRBJ2-5,TRBD2,CASSPAGGETQYF,TGTGCCAGCAGCCCAGCGGGGGGTGAGACCCAGTACTTC
TRBV10-3,13,.,TRBJ1-2,TRBD1,CAIRTGDSYGYTF,TGTGCCATCAGAACAGGGGATTCCTATGGCTACACCTTC
TRBV19,14,.,TRBJ2-7,TRBD1,CASSIVQGDYEQYF,TGTGCCAGTAGTATAGTTCAGGGGGACTACGAGCAGTACTTC
TRBV29-1,11,.,TRBJ2-7,.,CSVASAYGQYF,TGCAGCGTTGCGTCTGCCTACGGTCAGTACTTC
TRBV7-8,18,.,TRBJ2-1,.,CASSHWVQGGFSYNEQFF,TGTGCCAGCAGTCACTGGGTGCAAGGGGGTTTCTCCTACAATGAGCAGTTCTTC
TRBV30,10,.,TRBJ1-1,.,CARQPREAFF,TGTGCCCGACAACCGCGAGAAGCTTTCTTT
TRBV16,14,.,TRBJ1-1,.,CASSQSGGHMRAFF,TGTGCCAGCAGCCAATCAGGGGGACACATGAGGGCTTTCTTT
TRBV6-5,12,few,TRBJ1-1,TRBD1,CASSLTGGSAFF,TGTGCCAGCAGTTTGACAGGGGGTTCAGCTTTCTTT
TRBV23-1,13,.,TRBJ2-1,.,CASSPGQNNEQFF,TGCGCCAGCAGCCCAGGACAGAACAATGAGCAGTTCTTC
TRBV9,19,.,TRBJ2-2,TRBD2,CASSSGTSGGVGDTGELFF,TGTGCCAGCAGCTCAGGGACTAGCGGGGGAGTAGGGGACACCGGGGAGCTGTTTTTT
TRBV28,15,.,TRBJ1-3,.,CASTTGGSSGNTIYF,TGTGCCAGCACCACCGGGGGGAGTTCTGGAAACACCATATATTTT
TRBV5-1,15,.,TRBJ2-5,.,CASSPTAQGGETQYF,TGCGCCAGCAGCCCCACCGCGCAGGGGGGAGAGACCCAGTACTTC
TRBV6-1,14,.,TRBJ2-5,TRBD1,CASRATGTLETQYF,TGTGCCAGCAGGGCGACAGGGACGTTAGAGACCCAGTACTTC
TRBV7-9,18,once,TRBJ1-6,.,CASSFAAGASSYNSPLHF,TGTGCCAGCAGCTTTGCTGCAGGGGCGAGCTCCTATAATTCACCCCTCCACTTT
TRBV6-5,13,.,TRBJ1-2,TRBD1,CASSRGQGKGYTF,TGTGCCAGCAGCCGCGGACAGGGAAAAGGCTACACCTTC
TRBV2,15,.,TRBJ1-1,.,CASSTPPGTSGEAFF,TGTGCCAGCAGTACCCCACCCGGGACTTCAGGTGAAGCTTTCTTT
TRBV27,13,.,TRBJ1-1,.,CASSFSVGTEAFF,TGTGCCAGCAGTTTTAGTGTTGGCACTGAAGCTTTCTTT
TRBV5-1,15,few,TRBJ1-1,.,CASSSPSTGRAEAFF,TGCGCCAGCAGCTCACCTTCTACAGGGCGTGCTGAAGCTTTCTTT
TRBV4-2,18,.,TRBJ1-5,.,CASSQEVSGDQGNQPQHF,TGTGCCAGCAGCCAAGAGGTATCGGGGGACCAGGGCAATCAGCCCCAGCATTTT
TRBV25-1,11,.,TRBJ2-7,.,CASSETRKQYF,TGTGCCAGCAGTGAAACTCGTAAGCAGTACTTC
TRBV11-2,15,.,TRBJ2-2,.,CASSRGTANTGELFF,TGTGCCAGCAGCCGCGGGACAGCGAACACCGGGGAGCTGTTTTTT
TRBV19,15,.,TRBJ1-1,.,CASSISGYGNTEAFF,TGTGCCAGTAGTATATCCGGGTATGGGAACACTGAAGCTTTCTTT
TRBV2,13,once,TRBJ1-1,.,CASKHSPGTEAFF,TGTGCCAGCAAGCACTCCCCTGGCACTGAAGCTTTCTTT
TRBV5-1,13,.,TRBJ2-7,TRBD2,CASSPAGTYEQYF,TGCGCCAGCAGCCCAGCGGGGACCTACGAGCAGTACTTC
TRBV4-3,18,.,TRBJ2-2,TRBD1,CASSAGQGMEIYSGELFF,TGCGCCAGCAGCGCCGGACAGGGTATGGAAATTTATTCCGGGGAGCTGTTTTTT
TRBV19,14,.,TRBJ2-5,TRBD1,CASSPWDRAETQYF,TGTGCCAGTAGTCCCTGGGACAGGGCAGAGACCCAGTACTTC
TRBV4-3,18,.,TRBJ1-2,.,CASSHTGHGEHLLYGYTF,TGCGCCAGCAGCCATACCGGACACGGAGAACATCTCCTCTATGGCTACACCTTC
TRBV4-3,14,.,TRBJ2-7,TRBD2,CASSQEREDYEQYF,TGCGCCAGCAGCCAAGAGCGGGAGGACTACGAGCAGTACTTC